This T cell receptor beta chain was sequenced during a study of response to subunit inactivated influenza vaccine. MiXCR, run by TCRdb on the RT-PCR reads, gives a single entry per CDR3 protein. The profile covers a few hundred thousand distinct CDR3 sequences, with around 22% appearing a single time and about a tenth taken by the ten largest. A few counts support this clonotype. Its specificity is unknown. Study-wide results and caveats: That few new T cells are recruited by each seasonal influenza vaccination was the authors' suggestion.

The V gene end was trimmed by 5 bases and the J gene end by 3 bases; junction bases not matched to a gene: 20. The germline CDR1 and CDR2 sequences are LNHNV and YYDKDF (reference sequence). The length of the CDR3 is 20 residues. The clonotype comes from a man between 50 and 69 years old who received an inactivated influenza vaccine. This chain links TRBV15 with TRBJ2-7, with 12 bases identical to TRBD1. The material sequenced was PBMCs from blood, taken about 19 months after vaccination. The CDR3 DNA reads as TGTGCCACCAGCTCACAGGGACAGGGGGCTTCGGGCGGCGGTCTCTACGAGCAGTACTTC. This codes for CATSSQGQGASGGGLYEQYF.